This TCR beta chain was documented in a study of blood T cell repertoires in COVID-19. About the study: Whether acute or convalescent, the COVID-19 samples came from the United States, Italy and Spain.

Per the original data handling: Nucleated cell number was recorded as an estimate derived from reference gene primer amplification. Generated by immunoSEQ multiplex PCR, the TCRdb table keeps only in-frame clones and is missing some. V and J calls plus clone size are reproduced from that table; the DNA served to infer D and trimming. The sample includes almost 200,000 clones, around 90% seen only once; the top ten take approximately 8.1%. Germline V lookup: CDR1 KGHDR, CDR2 SFDVKD. V dropped 3 bases and J dropped 1 base, with 7 bases sitting between them. The CDR3 loop spans 14 amino acids. This sequence was found in a woman between 18 and 29 years old who had recovered from COVID-19. What was sequenced was PBMCs or T cells enriched from blood (not recorded which). The chain has TRBV24-1 and TRBJ2-3; D call uncertain. The CDR3 sequence is CATSDVSGTDTQYF. In DNA form, the CDR3 reads TGTGCCACCAGTGATGTATCAGGCACAGATACGCAGTATTTT.